This TCR beta chain was identified during a study of cytomegalovirus exposure and HLA in healthy donors. This PCR relied on a set of 60 Vbeta primers and 13 Jbeta primers. Authors' analysis steps: A later analysis tallied about 80 million unique TCR beta chains, about 9.9 million of them shared. TCRdb keeps only in-frame clones here, not all; method: immunoSEQ multiplex PCR. V, J and clone size are those of that table, while D and trimming were read from the DNA. This sample has about 190,000 clones, with over 80% found just once. The CDR3 sequence is 16 residues long. In germline, CDR1 is SGHVS, CDR2 FNYEAQ. V lost 5 bases to trimming and J lost 2 bases, with 16 bases between them. Turning to this clone: The antigen is not known.

Overall study results and limits: Despite most TCR sequences being rare, some public TCRs occurred in many donors. The study designated around 150 TCR beta chains cytomegalovirus-associated. Presence/absence analyses assumed roughly uniform sequencing depth across donors, which may not hold.

The sample consisted of PBMCs. The source of this sequence is a man aged 40-49 years in good health and CMV-seropositive. V and J are TRBV7-6 and TRBJ2-1; perhaps TRBD1 as D (6 bases). For the CDR3, the DNA is TGTGCCAGCAGCGCCATGTCAGGGGTGGCCTACAATGAGCAGTTCTTC. Protein: CASSAMSGVAYNEQFF.